These T cell receptor beta chains were read from a single sample in a study of T cell responses to AZD1222 COVID-19 vaccine. The assay was immunoSEQ multiplex PCR, and TCRdb's table has in-frame clones only and misses some. The sample holds around 140,000 clones, about nine tenths seen once. Specimen: peripheral blood, collected 28 days after the second AZD1222 dose. The receptor source for this set is an adult who received the AZD1222 COVID-19 vaccine. Both conserved end residues are part of each CDR3. Fields, in order: V gene, J gene, CDR3 protein.

>TRBV10-3|TRBJ1-5
CAISVEGHQPQHF
>TRBV10-2|TRBJ1-4
CASARFLQVNEKLFF
>TRBV27|TRBJ2-3
CASSLIRGVTDTQYF
>TRBV11-1|TRBJ1-2
CASSSQGQGFGYTF
>TRBV2|TRBJ2-2
CASSGPSGTGELFF
>TRBV12-3/TRBV12-4|TRBJ2-7
CASSFSNSYEQYF
>TRBV21-1|TRBJ2-5
CASSTGQGEQETQYF
>TRBV11-2|TRBJ2-3
CASSFSGGDTQYF
>TRBV6-1|TRBJ2-7
CASSELADYEQYF
>TRBV7-9|TRBJ1-1
CASSPIGDTEAFF
>TRBV20-1|TRBJ2-3
CSATSTDTQYF
>TRBV4-1|TRBJ2-3
CASSQDLGYTQYF
>TRBV5-6|TRBJ1-2
CASSPLGDYGYTF
>TRBV4-1|TRBJ1-4
CASSQGQAFPGKLFF
>TRBV11-2|TRBJ1-2
CASRPTPRDYGYTF
>TRBV28|TRBJ2-1
CASSLGTQNEQFF
>TRBV5-1|TRBJ1-1
CASSPSDPNTEAFF
>TRBV7-9|TRBJ2-5
CASSPRGTGQETQYF
>TRBV15|TRBJ2-1
CATSTSGGSYNEQFF
>TRBV9|TRBJ2-1
CASSVGILWDQLYNEQFF
>TRBV7-9|TRBJ2-3
CASSLVVLEGDTQYF
>TRBV19|TRBJ1-2
CASRAYRTFGYTF
>TRBV7-8|TRBJ1-6
CASSPRGSYNSPLHF
>TRBV6-2/TRBV6-3|TRBJ1-2
CASSYGSGLYGYTF
>TRBV6-1|TRBJ2-1
CASSENIAGGGNEQFF
>TRBV3-1/TRBV3-2|TRBJ2-1
CASRPGQRLGNEQFF
>TRBV6-2/TRBV6-3|TRBJ1-1
CASSPGTAQNTEAFF
>TRBV5-4|TRBJ2-3
CAILRQGATDTQYF
>TRBV3-1/TRBV3-2|TRBJ1-5
CASSQGPQGQQPQHF
>TRBV28|TRBJ1-5
CASTSQLGTGFLSNQPQHF
>TRBV10-3|TRBJ1-5
CATSGGPSRDQPQHF
>TRBV7-2|TRBJ1-3
CASSFLRMGPIGNTIYF
>TRBV6-5|TRBJ1-6
CASSFDRRNSPLHF
>TRBV7-2|TRBJ1-4
CASSSRLINEKLFF
>TRBV4-1|TRBJ2-7
CASSQGSGPYEQYF
>TRBV11-2|TRBJ2-5
CASSFRTSGGSVETQYF
>TRBV11-2|TRBJ2-7
CASSLNWGADEQYF
>TRBV7-9|TRBJ2-3
CASSFSRGRTSTDTQYF
>TRBV25-1|TRBJ1-3
CASSDGTTGNTIYF
>TRBV6-5|TRBJ2-5
CASSYWAGVLGETQYF
>TRBV9|TRBJ2-1
CASSDTGYSPNEQFF
>TRBV18|TRBJ2-7
CASSPRATDTYEQYF
>TRBV6-5|TRBJ1-1
CASKRLLNTEAFF
>TRBV25-1|TRBJ2-1
CASSGVENYNEQFF
>TRBV6-5|TRBJ1-4
CASSYSGGRGDEKLFF
>TRBV21-1|TRBJ1-1
CASSKEAPWDSIGTEAFF
>TRBV27|TRBJ2-1
CASRQAPVDEQFF
>TRBV7-2|TRBJ1-2
CASSWGLLGGYTF
>TRBV7-3|TRBJ2-3
CASSPRVGSSTDTQYF
>TRBV15|TRBJ2-1
CATSTGGSSYNEQFF
>TRBV7-7|TRBJ2-3
CASSLSVHADTQYF
>TRBV28|TRBJ1-5
CASSFWGLGGNQPQHF
>TRBV28|TRBJ2-5
CASSLPGQGRETQYF
>TRBV5-1|TRBJ1-1
CASSLGQGLNTEAFF